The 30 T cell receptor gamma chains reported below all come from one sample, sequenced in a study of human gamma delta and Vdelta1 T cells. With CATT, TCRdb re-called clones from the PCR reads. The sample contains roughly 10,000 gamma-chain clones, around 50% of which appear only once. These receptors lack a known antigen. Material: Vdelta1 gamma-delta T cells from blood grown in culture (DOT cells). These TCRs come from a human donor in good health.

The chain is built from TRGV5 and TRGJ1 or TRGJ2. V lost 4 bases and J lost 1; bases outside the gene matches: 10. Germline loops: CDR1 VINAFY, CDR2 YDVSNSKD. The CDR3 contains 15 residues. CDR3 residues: CATWDDPKNYYKKLF. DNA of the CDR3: TGTGCCACCTGGGATGACCCTAAAAATTATTATAAGAAACTCTTT.

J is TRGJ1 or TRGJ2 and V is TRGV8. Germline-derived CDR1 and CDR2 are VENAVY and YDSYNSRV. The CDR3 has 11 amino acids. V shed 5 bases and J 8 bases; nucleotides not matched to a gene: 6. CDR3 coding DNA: TGTGCCACCTGGGCAAAAAATAAGAAACTCTTT. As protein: CATWAKNKKLF.

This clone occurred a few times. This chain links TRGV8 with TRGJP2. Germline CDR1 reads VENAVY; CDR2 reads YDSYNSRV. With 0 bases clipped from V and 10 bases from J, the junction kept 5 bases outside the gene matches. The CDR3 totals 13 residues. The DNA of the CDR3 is TGTGCCACCTGGGATAGGTATTCTTGGATCAAGACGTTT. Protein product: CATWDRYSWIKTF.

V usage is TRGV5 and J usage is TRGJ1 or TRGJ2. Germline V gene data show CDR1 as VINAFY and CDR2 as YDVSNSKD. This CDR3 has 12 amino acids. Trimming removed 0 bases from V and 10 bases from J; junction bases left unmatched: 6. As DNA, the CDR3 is TGTGCCACCTGGGACAGGCCGCAAAAGAAACTCTTT. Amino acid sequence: CATWDRPQKKLF.

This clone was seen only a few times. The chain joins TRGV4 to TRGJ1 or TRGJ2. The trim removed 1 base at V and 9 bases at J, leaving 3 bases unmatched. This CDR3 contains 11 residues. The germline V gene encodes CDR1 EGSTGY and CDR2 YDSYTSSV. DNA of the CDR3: TGTGCCACCTGGGATGGTGGTAAGAAACTCTTT. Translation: CATWDGGKKLF.

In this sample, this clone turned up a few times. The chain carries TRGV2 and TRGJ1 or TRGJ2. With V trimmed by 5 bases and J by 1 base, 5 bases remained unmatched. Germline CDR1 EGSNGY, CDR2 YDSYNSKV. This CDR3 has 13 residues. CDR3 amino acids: CATWAINYYKKLF. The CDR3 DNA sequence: TGTGCCACCTGGGCCATCAATTATTATAAGAAACTCTTT.

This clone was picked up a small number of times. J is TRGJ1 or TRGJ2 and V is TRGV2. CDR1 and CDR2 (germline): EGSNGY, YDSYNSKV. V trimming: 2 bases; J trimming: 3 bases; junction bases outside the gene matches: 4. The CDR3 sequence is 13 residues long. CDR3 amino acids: CATWDVRYYKKLF. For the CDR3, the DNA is TGTGCCACCTGGGACGTCCGTTATTATAAGAAACTCTTT.

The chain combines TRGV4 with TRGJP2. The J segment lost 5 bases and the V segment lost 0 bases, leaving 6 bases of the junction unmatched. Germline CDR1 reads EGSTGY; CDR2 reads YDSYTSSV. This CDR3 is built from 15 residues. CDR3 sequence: CATWDGRWSDWIKTF. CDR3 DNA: TGTGCCACCTGGGATGGGCGCTGGAGTGATTGGATCAAGACGTTT.

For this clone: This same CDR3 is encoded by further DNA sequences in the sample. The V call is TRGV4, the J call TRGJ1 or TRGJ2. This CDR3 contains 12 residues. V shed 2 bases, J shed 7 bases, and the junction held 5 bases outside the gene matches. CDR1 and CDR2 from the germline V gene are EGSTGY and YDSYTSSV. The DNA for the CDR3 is TGTGCCACCTGGGATGTGGGGTATAAGAAACTCTTT. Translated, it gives CATWDVGYKKLF.

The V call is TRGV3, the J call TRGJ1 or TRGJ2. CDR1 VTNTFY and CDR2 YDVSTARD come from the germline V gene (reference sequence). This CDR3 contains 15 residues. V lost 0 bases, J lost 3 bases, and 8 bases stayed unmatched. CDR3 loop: CATWDRPATYYKKLF. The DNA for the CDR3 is TGTGCCACCTGGGACAGGCCCGCGACTTATTATAAGAAACTCTTT.

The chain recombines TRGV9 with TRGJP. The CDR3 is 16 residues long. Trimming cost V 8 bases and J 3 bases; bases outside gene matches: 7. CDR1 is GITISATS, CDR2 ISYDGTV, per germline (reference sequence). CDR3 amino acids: CALYTQQELGKKIKVF. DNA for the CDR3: TGTGCCTTGTACACTCAGCAAGAGTTGGGCAAAAAAATCAAGGTATTT.

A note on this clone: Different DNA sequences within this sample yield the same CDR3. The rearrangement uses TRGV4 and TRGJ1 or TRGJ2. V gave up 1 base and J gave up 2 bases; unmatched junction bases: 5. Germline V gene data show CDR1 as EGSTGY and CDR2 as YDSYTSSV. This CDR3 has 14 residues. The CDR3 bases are TGTGCCACCTGGGATGGCCGAGATTATTATAAGAAACTCTTT. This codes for CATWDGRDYYKKLF.

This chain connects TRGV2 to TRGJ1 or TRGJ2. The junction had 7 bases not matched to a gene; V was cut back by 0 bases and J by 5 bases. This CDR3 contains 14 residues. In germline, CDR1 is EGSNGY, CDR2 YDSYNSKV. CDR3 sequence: CATWDGPEDYKKLF. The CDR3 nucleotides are TGTGCCACCTGGGACGGGCCGGAAGATTATAAGAAACTCTTT.

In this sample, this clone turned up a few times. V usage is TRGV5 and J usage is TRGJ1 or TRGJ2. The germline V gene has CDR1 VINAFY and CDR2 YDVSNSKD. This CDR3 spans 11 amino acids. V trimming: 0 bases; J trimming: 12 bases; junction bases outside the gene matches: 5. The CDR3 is CATWDRGGKLF. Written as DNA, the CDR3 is TGTGCCACCTGGGACAGGGGGGGGAAACTCTTT.

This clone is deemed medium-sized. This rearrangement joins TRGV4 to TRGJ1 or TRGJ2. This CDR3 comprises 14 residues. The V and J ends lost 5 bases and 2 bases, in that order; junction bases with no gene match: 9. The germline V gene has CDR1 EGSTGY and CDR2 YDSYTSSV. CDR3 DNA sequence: TGTGCCACCTGGGCTCACCCGTATTATTATAAGAAACTCTTT. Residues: CATWAHPYYYKKLF.

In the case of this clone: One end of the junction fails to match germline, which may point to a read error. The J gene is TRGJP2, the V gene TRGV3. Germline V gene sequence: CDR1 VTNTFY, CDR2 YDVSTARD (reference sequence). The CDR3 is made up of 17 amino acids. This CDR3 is CASWDTTDDSSDWIKTF. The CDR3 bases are TGTGCCTCCTGGGACACCACCGACGATAGTAGTGATTGGATCAAGACGTTT.

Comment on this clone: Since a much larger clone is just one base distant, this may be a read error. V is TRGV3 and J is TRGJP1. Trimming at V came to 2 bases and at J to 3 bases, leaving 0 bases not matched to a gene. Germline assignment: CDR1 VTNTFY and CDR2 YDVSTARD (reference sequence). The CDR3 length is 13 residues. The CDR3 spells CATWDTTGWFKIF. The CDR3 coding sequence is TGTGCCACCTGGGACACCACTGGTTGGTTCAAGATATTT.

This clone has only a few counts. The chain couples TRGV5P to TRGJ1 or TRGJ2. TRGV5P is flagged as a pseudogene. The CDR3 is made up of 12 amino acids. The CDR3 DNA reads TGTGCCACCTGGAAGAATTATTATAAGAAACTCTTT. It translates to CATWKNYYKKLF.

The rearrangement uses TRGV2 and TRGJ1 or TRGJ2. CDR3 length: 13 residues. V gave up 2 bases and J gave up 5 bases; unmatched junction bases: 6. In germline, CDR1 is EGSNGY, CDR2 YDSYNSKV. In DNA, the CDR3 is TGTGCCACCTGGGACGCAGGTCATTATAAGAAACTCTTT. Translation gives CATWDAGHYKKLF.

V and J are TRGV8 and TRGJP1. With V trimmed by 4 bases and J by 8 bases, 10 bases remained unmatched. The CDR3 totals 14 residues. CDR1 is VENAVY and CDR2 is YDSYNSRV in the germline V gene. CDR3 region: CATWDQPPGWFKIF. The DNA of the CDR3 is TGTGCCACCTGGGACCAGCCTCCCGGTTGGTTCAAGATATTT.

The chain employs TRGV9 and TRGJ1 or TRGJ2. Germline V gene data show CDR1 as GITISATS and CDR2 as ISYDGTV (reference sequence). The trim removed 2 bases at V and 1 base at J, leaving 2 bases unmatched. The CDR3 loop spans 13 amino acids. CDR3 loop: CALWEDNYYKKLF. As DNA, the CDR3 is TGTGCCTTGTGGGAGGATAATTATTATAAGAAACTCTTT.

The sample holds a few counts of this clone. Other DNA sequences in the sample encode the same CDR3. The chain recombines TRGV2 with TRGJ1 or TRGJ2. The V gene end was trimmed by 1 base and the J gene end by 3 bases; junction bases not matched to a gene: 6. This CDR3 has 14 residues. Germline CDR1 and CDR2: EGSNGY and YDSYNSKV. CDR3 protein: CATWDGRSYYKKLF. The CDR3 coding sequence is TGTGCCACCTGGGACGGCCGGAGTTATTATAAGAAACTCTTT.

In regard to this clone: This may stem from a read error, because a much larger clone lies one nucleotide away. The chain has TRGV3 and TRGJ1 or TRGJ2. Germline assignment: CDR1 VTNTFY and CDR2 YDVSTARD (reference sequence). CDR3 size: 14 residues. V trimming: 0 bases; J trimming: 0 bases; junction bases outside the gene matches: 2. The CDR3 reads CATWDRTNYYKKLF. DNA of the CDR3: TGTGCCACCTGGGACAGGACGAATTATTATAAGAAACTCTTT.

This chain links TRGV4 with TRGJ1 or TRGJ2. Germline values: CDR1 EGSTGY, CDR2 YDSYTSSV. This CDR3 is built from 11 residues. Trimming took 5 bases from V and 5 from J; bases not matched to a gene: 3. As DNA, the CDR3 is TGTGCCACCTGGGGGAATTATAAGAAACTCTTT. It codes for CATWGNYKKLF.

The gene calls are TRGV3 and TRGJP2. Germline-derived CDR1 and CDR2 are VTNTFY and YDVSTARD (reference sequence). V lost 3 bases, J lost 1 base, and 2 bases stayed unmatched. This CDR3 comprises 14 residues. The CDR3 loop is CATWDLSSDWIKTF. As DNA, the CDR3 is TGTGCCACCTGGGACCTTAGTAGTGATTGGATCAAGACGTTT.

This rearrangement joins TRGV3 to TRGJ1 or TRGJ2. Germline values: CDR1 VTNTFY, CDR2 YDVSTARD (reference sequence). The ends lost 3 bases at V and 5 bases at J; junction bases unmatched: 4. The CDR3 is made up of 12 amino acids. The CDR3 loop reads CATWDYNYKKLF. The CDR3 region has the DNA TGTGCCACCTGGGACTATAATTATAAGAAACTCTTT.

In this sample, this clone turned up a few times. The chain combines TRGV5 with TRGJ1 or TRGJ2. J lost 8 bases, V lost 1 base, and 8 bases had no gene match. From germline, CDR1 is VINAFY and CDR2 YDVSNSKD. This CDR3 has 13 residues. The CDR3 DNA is TGTGCCACCTGGGACAGACCGATTAATAAGAAACTCTTT. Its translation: CATWDRPINKKLF.

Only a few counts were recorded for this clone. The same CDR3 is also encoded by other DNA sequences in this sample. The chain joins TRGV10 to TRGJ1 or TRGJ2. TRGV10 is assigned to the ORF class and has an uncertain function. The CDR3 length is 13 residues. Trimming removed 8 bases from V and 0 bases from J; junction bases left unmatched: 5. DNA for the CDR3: TGTGCTGCGTGGGATTCGAATTATTATAAGAAACTCTTT. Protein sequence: CAAWDSNYYKKLF.

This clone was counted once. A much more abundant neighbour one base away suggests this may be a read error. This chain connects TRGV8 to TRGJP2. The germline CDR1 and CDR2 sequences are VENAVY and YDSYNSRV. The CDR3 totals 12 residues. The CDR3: CATWDSNWIKTF. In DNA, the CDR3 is TGTGCCACCTGGGATAGTAATTGGATCAAGACGTTT.

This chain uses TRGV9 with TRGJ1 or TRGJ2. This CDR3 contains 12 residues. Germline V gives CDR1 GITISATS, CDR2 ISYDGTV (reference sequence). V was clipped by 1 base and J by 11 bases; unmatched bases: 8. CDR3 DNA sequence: TGTGCCTTGTGGGAGGTCAACAGGGAGAAACTCTTT. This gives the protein CALWEVNREKLF.